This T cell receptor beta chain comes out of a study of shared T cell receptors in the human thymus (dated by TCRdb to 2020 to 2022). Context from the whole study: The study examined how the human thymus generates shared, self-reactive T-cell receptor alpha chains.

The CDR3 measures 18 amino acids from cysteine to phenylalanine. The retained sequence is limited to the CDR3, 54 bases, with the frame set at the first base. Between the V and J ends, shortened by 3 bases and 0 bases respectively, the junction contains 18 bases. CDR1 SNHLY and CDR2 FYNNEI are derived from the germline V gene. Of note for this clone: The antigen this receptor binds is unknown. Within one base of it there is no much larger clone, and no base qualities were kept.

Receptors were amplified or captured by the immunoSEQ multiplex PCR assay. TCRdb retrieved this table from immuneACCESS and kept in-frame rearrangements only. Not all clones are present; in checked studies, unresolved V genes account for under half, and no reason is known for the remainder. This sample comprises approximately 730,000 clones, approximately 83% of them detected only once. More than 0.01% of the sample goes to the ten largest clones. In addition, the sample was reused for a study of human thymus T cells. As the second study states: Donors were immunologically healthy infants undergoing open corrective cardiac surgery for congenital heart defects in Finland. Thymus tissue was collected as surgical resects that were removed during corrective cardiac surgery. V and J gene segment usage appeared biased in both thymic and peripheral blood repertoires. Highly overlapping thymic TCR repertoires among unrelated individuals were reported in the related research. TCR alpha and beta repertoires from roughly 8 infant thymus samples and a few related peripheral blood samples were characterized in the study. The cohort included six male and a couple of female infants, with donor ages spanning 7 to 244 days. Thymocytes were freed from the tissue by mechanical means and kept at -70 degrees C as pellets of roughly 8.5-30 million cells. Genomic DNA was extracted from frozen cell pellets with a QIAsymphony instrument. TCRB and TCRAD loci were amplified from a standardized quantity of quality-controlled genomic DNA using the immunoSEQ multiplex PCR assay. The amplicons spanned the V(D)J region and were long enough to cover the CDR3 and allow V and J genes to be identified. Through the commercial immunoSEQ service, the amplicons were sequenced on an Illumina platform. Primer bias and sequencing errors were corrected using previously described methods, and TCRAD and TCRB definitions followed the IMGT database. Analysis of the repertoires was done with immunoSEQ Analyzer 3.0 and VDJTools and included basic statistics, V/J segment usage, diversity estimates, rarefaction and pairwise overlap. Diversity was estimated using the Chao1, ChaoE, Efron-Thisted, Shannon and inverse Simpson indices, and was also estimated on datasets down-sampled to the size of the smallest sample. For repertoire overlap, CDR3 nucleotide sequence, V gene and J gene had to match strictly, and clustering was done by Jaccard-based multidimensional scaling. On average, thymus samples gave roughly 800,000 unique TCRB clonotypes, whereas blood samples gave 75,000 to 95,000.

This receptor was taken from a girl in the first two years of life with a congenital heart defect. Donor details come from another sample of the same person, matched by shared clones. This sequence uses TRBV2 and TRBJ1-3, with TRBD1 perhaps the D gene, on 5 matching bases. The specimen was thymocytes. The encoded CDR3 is CASSEFRQGRGSGNTIYF. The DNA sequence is TGTGCCAGCAGTGAGTTTAGGCAGGGCAGAGGCTCTGGAAACACCATATATTTT.